The 29 T cell receptor beta chains listed next were all sequenced from one sample in a study of T cells in tuberculosis. Generated by immunoSEQ multiplex PCR, the TCRdb table keeps only in-frame clones and is missing some. The table has under 50,000 clones, approximately 94% seen once. The time point here: new active TB diagnosis, blood taken before or within 7 days of starting treatment. Here the sequenced sample was PBMCs, taken at tuberculosis diagnosis. The receptors derive from an adult with tuberculosis.

V and J are TRBV18 and TRBJ1-1; TRBD1 might be the D (5 bases). V was shortened by 6 bases and J by 1 base, with 12 bases between the two germline ends. CDR1 and CDR2 from the germline V gene are KGHSH and LQKENI. CDR3 length: 14 residues. CDR3 bases: TGTGCCAGCTCGTCTGGACACTGGAACACTGAAGCTTTCTTT. This translates into CASSSGHWNTEAFF.

The chain joins TRBV19 to TRBJ1-2; 7 bases align to TRBD1. The V gene's germline CDR1 is LNHDA and CDR2 SQIVND (reference sequence). V gave up 1 base and J gave up 4 bases; unmatched junction bases: 9. The CDR3 extends over 16 amino acids. CDR3 amino acids: CASSIGDSSPGYGYTF. CDR3 nucleotide sequence: TGTGCCAGTAGTATAGGGGACAGTTCCCCAGGCTATGGCTACACCTTC.

The chain employs TRBV29-1 and TRBJ2-2, with 9 bases fitting TRBD1. The CDR3 is 16 amino acids. With 0 bases clipped from V and 5 bases from J, the junction kept 7 bases outside the gene matches. Germline-derived CDR1 and CDR2 are SQVTM and ANQGSEA. The CDR3 DNA reads TGCAGCGTTGAAGATTCCGGGACAGGGCTAACCGGGGAGCTGTTTTTT. Amino acids: CSVEDSGTGLTGELFF.

V usage is TRBV29-1 and J usage is TRBJ1-2, with a possible D match to TRBD1 (6 bases). Germline V CDR1 and CDR2: SQVTM, ANQGSEA. Deletions cut 4 bases from V and 0 bases from J, with 15 bases between. The CDR3 loop spans 15 amino acids. The CDR3 region is CSVAAGVPSNYGYTF. The CDR3, as DNA: TGCAGCGTTGCAGCAGGGGTACCCTCTAACTATGGCTACACCTTC.

The gene calls are TRBV9 and TRBJ2-1, with 11 bases that match TRBD2. V shed 4 bases, J shed 4 bases, and the junction held 7 bases outside the gene matches. CDR1 and CDR2 (germline): SGDLS, YYNGEE. This CDR3 is 16 amino acids long. The CDR3 protein is CASSSRLAGRYNEQFF. The CDR3 nucleotides read TGTGCCAGCAGCTCCCGACTAGCGGGGCGATACAATGAGCAGTTCTTC.

The V and J genes are TRBV18 and TRBJ2-7; D call uncertain. Per the germline V gene, CDR1 is KGHSH and CDR2 is LQKENI. The CDR3 runs to 15 residues. V was cut by 5 bases and J by 3 bases, with 17 bases left in between. The CDR3 sequence: CASSSSQVRHYEQYF. In DNA form, the CDR3 reads TGTGCCAGCTCATCCTCGCAGGTTAGACACTACGAGCAGTACTTC.

This chain joins TRBV9 and TRBJ2-2; D might be TRBD1 (5 bases). V lost 4 bases and J lost 13, with 23 bases in between. The CDR3 contains 15 residues. Looked up from germline, CDR1 is SGDLS and CDR2 is YYNGEE. CDR3 DNA: TGTGCCAGCAGCCAGACCTCTAACGCCCAGGGCGGGCTGTTTTTT. It is translated as CASSQTSNAQGGLFF.

The J gene is TRBJ1-2, the V gene TRBV18, with D hard to call. CDR3 length: 16 residues. V was clipped by 0 bases and J by 4 bases, with 15 bases between them. Germline CDR1 and CDR2: KGHSH and LQKENI. CDR3 sequence reads: CASSPPKVGPLYGYTF. CDR3 nucleotide sequence: TGTGCCAGCTCACCACCGAAGGTTGGGCCTCTCTATGGCTACACCTTC.

For the CDR3, the DNA is TGTGCCAGCAGTTCTAGGACAGGCTATGGCTACACCTTC. It yields the protein CASSSRTGYGYTF. The rearrangement uses TRBV6-5 and TRBJ1-2; 7 nucleotides align to TRBD1. J was trimmed by 4 bases and V by 4 bases; bases with no gene match: 3. The CDR3 length is 13 residues. Per the germline V gene, CDR1 is MNHEY and CDR2 is SVGAGI.

This rearrangement joins TRBV27 to TRBJ1-6; TRBD1 matches at 9 bases. CDR1 is MNHEY, CDR2 SMNVEV, per germline (reference sequence). Trimming removed 5 bases from V and 10 bases from J; junction bases left unmatched: 12. The CDR3 spans 16 residues. The CDR3: CASSLRSGTGKSPLHF. The CDR3 nucleotides are TGTGCCAGCAGTCTACGATCCGGGACAGGGAAATCACCCCTCCACTTT.

V is TRBV19 and J is TRBJ1-2; D is possibly TRBD1 (5 bases). The germline V gene has CDR1 LNHDA and CDR2 SQIVND (reference sequence). Trimming left V 5 bases short and J 3 bases short, with 13 bases between. The CDR3 sequence is 14 residues long. In DNA form, the CDR3 reads TGTGCCAGTAGTGAGACCAGGGATTACTATGGCTACACCTTC. Its protein product is CASSETRDYYGYTF.

The chain uses TRBV5-1 and TRBJ1-1; 10 nucleotides align to TRBD1. This CDR3 is 14 amino acids long. Germline lookup yields CDR1 SGHRS and CDR2 YFSETQ. V dropped 4 bases and J dropped 7; count of bases not matched to a gene: 7. The CDR3 region has the DNA TGCGCCAGCAGCATCTTGGGACAGGGGAATGAAGCTTTCTTT. This codes for CASSILGQGNEAFF.

The sample holds one count of this clone. This chain uses TRBV11-2 with TRBJ2-2; D is perhaps TRBD1 (5 bases). CDR1 SGHAT and CDR2 FQNNGV come from the germline V gene. Trimming cost V 4 bases and J 6 bases, with 15 bases left between them. This CDR3 is 15 amino acids long. CDR3 amino acids: CASSSGVLQAGELFF. The CDR3 DNA sequence: TGTGCCAGCAGCTCTGGGGTCTTACAGGCCGGGGAGCTGTTTTTT.

The sample holds one count of this clone. The chain employs TRBV14 and TRBJ2-3; D gene unclear. CDR1 SGHDN and CDR2 FVKESK come from the germline V gene. Between the trimmed V and J ends, which lost 2 bases and 3 bases, there was a span of 6 bases. The CDR3 consists of 13 residues. CDR3 DNA: TGTGCCAGCAGCCAAATTCCGACAGATACGCAGTATTTT. It translates to CASSQIPTDTQYF.

V gene TRBV11-3 combines with J gene TRBJ2-3, with no clear D. Germline CDR1 reads SGHNT; CDR2 reads YENEEA. This CDR3 contains 15 residues. Deletions cut 1 base from V and 2 bases from J, with 10 bases between. This CDR3 is CASSLVVGFTDTQYF. As DNA, the CDR3 is TGTGCCAGCAGCTTAGTAGTCGGGTTCACAGATACGCAGTATTTT.

The chain is built from TRBV5-1 and TRBJ2-3, with 10 bases lining up with TRBD2. The CDR3 has 15 residues. The trim removed 8 bases at V and 2 bases at J, leaving 8 bases unmatched. Germline V gives CDR1 SGHRS, CDR2 YFSETQ. The CDR3 DNA reads as TGCGCCAGTAAACCTACTAGCGGGGTCACAGATACGCAGTATTTT. Amino acids: CASKPTSGVTDTQYF.

The chain combines TRBV29-1 with TRBJ2-1; 7 nucleotides align to TRBD1. Per the germline V gene, CDR1 is SQVTM and CDR2 is ANQGSEA. V lost 2 bases to trimming and J lost 9 bases; unmatched junction nucleotides: 10. This CDR3 has 14 residues. CDR3 nucleotides: TGCAGCGTTGAACGGGACAGCTCTCGGCTTGAGCAGTTCTTC. Encoded protein: CSVERDSSRLEQFF.

The V call is TRBV29-1, the J call TRBJ2-7; D is possibly TRBD1 (6 bases). Per the germline V gene, CDR1 is SQVTM and CDR2 is ANQGSEA. The CDR3 consists of 11 residues. Trimming stripped 6 bases from V and 4 bases from J, with 10 bases between. The CDR3 DNA reads as TGCAGCGTCAAGACAGGATACGAGCAGTACTTC. Residues: CSVKTGYEQYF.

The CDR3 reads CASSLRTGHYEQYF. CDR3 coding DNA: TGTGCCAGCAGCCTCCGGACAGGCCACTACGAGCAGTACTTC. This chain joins TRBV11-2 and TRBJ2-7; 7 bases are shared with TRBD1. CDR1 and CDR2 from the germline V gene are SGHAT and FQNNGV. This CDR3 region has 14 residues. V gave up 5 bases and J gave up 3 bases; unmatched junction bases: 7.

V is TRBV10-1 and J is TRBJ2-7, with D perhaps matching TRBD1 (5 bases). V shed 7 bases and J shed 3 bases, with 16 bases lying between them. The CDR3 extends over 14 amino acids. CDR1 and CDR2 from the germline V gene are WNHNN and SYGVQD (reference sequence). The CDR3 spells CASTRQIRNYEQYF. The CDR3 DNA is TGCGCCAGCACCCGACAGATAAGGAACTACGAGCAGTACTTC.

This chain connects TRBV10-1 to TRBJ2-7; 10 bases are shared with TRBD1. The CDR3 is made up of 14 amino acids. The trim removed 4 bases at V and 6 bases at J, leaving 6 bases unmatched. The germline gives CDR1 WNHNN, CDR2 SYGVQD (reference sequence). In DNA form, the CDR3 reads TGCGCCAGCAGTGGCAGACAGGGGGCGAGCGAGCAGTACTTC. Encoded protein: CASSGRQGASEQYF.

The rearrangement uses TRBV29-1 and TRBJ2-3; 12 positions agree with TRBD1. Germline CDR1 and CDR2: SQVTM and ANQGSEA. The CDR3 runs 14 residues. J was trimmed by 5 bases and V by 3 bases; bases with no gene match: 3. CDR3: CSVEGDRGRDTQYF. The DNA for the CDR3 is TGCAGCGTTGAGGGGGACAGGGGGCGAGATACGCAGTATTTT.

CDR3 region: CASSLGQGATEAFF. The CDR3 DNA sequence: TGTGCCAGCAGCTTAGGACAGGGGGCCACTGAAGCTTTCTTT. V usage is TRBV7-3 and J usage is TRBJ1-1, with 11 bases fitting TRBD1. The germline gives CDR1 SGHTA, CDR2 FQGTGA. The CDR3 is 14 residues long. V dropped 2 bases and J dropped 4; count of bases not matched to a gene: 0.

The chain uses TRBV28 and TRBJ2-7; 12 nucleotides agree with TRBD1. CDR3 size: 14 residues. V was clipped by 6 bases and J by 7 bases; unmatched bases: 7. Germline CDR1 is MDHEN and CDR2 is SYDVKM. CDR3 nucleotides: TGTGCCAGCAGATCCGGGACAGGGGGCCGGGAGCAGTACTTC. Amino acids: CASRSGTGGREQYF.

The chain couples TRBV6-5 to TRBJ1-6; 7 bases line up with TRBD1. The CDR3 length is 16 residues. V lost 0 bases to trimming and J lost 10 bases; unmatched junction nucleotides: 9. Per the germline V gene, CDR1 is MNHEY and CDR2 is SVGAGI. DNA of the CDR3: TGTGCCAGCAGTTACTCCTGGACAGGATCAGGATCACCCCTCCACTTT. It yields the protein CASSYSWTGSGSPLHF.

This chain joins TRBV27 and TRBJ1-2; D is uncertain. The V end was cut by 5 bases, the J end by 3 bases, with 10 bases between. CDR3 length: 13 residues. Germline-derived CDR1 and CDR2 are MNHEY and SMNVEV (reference sequence). The CDR3 reads CASSANRDYGYTF. In nucleotides, the CDR3 is TGTGCCAGCAGTGCTAACCGGGACTATGGCTACACCTTC.

This chain connects TRBV9 to TRBJ2-1, with D possibly matching TRBD1 (6 bases). The CDR3 runs 14 residues. Trimming took 3 bases from V and 5 from J, leaving 12 bases between them. Germline V gives CDR1 SGDLS, CDR2 YYNGEE. CDR3 region: CASSAGTHHNEQFF. CDR3 DNA: TGTGCCAGCAGCGCCGGGACACACCACAATGAGCAGTTCTTC. The entire variable domain, with the rest obtained from reference TRBV9 and TRBJ2-1, is as follows: DSGVTQTPKHLITATGQRVTLRCSPRSGDLSVYWYQQSLDQGLQFLIQYYNGEERAKGNILERFSAQQFPDLHSELNLSSLELGDSALYFCASSAGTHHNEQFFGPGTRLTVL.

This clone was recorded once. The rearrangement joins TRBV4-1 to TRBJ1-1; 7 nucleotides match TRBD1. Trimming cost V 5 bases and J 5 bases; bases outside gene matches: 14. The length of the CDR3 is 16 residues. The germline gives CDR1 MGHRA, CDR2 YSYEKL. The CDR3 sequence: CASSREGGPIGTEAFF. CDR3 nucleotides: TGCGCCAGCAGCAGGGAAGGGGGCCCCATCGGAACTGAAGCTTTCTTT.

V and J are TRBV10-2 and TRBJ1-2; D is unclear. V was trimmed by 0 bases and J by 5 bases, leaving 7 bases between them. There are 13 residues in the CDR3. CDR1 and CDR2 (germline): WSHSY, SAAADI. The CDR3 loop is CASSESLGYGYTF. CDR3 nucleotides: TGCGCCAGCAGTGAGTCGCTCGGTTATGGCTACACCTTC.